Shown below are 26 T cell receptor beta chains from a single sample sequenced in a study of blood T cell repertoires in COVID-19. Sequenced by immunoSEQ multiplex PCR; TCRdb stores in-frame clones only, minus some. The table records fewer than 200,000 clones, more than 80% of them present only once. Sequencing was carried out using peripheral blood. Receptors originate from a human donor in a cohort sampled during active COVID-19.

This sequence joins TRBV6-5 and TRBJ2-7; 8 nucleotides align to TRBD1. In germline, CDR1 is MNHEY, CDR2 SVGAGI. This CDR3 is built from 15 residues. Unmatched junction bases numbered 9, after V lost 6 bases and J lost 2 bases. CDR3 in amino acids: CASSRQGSQPYEQYF. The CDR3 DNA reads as TGTGCCAGCAGCAGACAGGGGTCACAACCCTACGAGCAGTACTTC.

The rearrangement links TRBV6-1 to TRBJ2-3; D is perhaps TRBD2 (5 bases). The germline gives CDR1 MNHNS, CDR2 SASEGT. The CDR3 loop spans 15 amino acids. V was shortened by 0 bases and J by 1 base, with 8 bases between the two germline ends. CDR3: CASSEALGGTDTQYF. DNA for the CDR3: TGTGCCAGCAGTGAAGCGTTGGGAGGCACAGATACGCAGTATTTT.

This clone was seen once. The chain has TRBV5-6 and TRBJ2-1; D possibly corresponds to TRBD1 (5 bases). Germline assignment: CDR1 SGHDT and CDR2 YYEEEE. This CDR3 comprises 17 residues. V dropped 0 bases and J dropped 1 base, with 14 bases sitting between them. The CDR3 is CASSLDQGTASYNEQFF. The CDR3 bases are TGTGCCAGCAGCTTGGACCAGGGAACGGCTTCCTACAATGAGCAGTTCTTC.

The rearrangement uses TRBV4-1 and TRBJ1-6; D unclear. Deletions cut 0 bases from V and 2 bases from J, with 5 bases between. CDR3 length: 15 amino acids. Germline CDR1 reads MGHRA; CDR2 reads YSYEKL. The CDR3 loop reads CASSQDRTYNSPLHF. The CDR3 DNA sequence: TGCGCCAGCAGCCAAGACAGAACCTATAATTCACCCCTCCACTTT.

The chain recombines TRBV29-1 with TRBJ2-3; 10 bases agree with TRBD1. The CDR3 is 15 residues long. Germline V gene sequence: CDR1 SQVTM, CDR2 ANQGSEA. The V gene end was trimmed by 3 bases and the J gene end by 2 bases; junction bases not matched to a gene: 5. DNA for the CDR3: TGCAGCGTTGAGGGACAGGGGAAGTTCACAGATACGCAGTATTTT. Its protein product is CSVEGQGKFTDTQYF.

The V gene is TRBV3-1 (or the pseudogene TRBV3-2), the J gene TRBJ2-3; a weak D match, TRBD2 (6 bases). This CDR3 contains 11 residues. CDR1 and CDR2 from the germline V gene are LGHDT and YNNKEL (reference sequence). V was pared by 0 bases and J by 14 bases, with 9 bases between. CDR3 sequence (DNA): TGTGCCAGCAGCCAAGATCTGGGACTGTATTTT. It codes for CASSQDLGLYF.

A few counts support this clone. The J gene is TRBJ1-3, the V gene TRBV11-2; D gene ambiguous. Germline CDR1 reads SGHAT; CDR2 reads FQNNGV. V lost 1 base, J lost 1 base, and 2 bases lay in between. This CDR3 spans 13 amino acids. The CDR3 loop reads CASSLASGNTIYF. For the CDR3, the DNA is TGTGCCAGCAGCTTAGCGTCTGGAAACACCATATATTTT.

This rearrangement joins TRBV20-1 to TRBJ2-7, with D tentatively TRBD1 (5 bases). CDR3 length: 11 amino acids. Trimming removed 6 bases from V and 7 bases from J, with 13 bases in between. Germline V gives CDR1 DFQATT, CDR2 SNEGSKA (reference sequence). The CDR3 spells CSARATREQYF. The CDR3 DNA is TGCAGTGCCAGGGCTACAAGGGAGCAGTACTTC.

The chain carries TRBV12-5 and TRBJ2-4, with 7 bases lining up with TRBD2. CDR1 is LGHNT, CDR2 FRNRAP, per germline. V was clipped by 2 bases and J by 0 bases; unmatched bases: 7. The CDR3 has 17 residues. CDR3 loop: CASGLSVGGIAKNIQYF. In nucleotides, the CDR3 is TGTGCTAGTGGTTTGTCTGTCGGGGGGATAGCCAAAAACATTCAGTACTTC.

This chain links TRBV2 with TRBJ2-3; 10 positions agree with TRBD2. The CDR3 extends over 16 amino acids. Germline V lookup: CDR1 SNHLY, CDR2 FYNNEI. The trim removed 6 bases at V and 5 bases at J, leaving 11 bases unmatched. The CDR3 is CASRDTSGALGDTQYF. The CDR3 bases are TGTGCCAGCAGGGACACTAGCGGGGCGTTAGGAGATACGCAGTATTTT.

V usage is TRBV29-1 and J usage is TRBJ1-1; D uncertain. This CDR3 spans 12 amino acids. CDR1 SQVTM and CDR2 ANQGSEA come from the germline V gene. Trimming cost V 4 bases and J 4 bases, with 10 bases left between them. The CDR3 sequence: CSVAGGSTEAFF. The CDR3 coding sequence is TGCAGCGTTGCAGGTGGGAGCACTGAAGCTTTCTTT.

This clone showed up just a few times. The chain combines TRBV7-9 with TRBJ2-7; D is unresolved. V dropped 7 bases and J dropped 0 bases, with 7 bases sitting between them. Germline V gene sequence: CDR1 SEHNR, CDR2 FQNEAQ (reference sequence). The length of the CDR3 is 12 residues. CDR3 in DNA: TGTGCCAGCACAGCGAGCTCCTACGAGCAGTACTTC. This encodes CASTASSYEQYF.

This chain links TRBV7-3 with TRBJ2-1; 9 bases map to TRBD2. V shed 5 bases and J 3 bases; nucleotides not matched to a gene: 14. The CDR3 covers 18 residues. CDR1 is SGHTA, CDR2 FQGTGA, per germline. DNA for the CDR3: TGTGCCAGCAGCCCCGGAGTGGCTAGCGGGACTTTCTACAATGAGCAGTTCTTC. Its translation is CASSPGVASGTFYNEQFF.

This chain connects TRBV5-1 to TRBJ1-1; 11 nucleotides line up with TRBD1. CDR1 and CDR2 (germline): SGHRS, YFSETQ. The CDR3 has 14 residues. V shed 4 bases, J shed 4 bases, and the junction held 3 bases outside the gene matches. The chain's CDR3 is CASSRGTGGTEAFF. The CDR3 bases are TGCGCCAGCAGCCGCGGGACAGGGGGCACTGAAGCTTTCTTT.

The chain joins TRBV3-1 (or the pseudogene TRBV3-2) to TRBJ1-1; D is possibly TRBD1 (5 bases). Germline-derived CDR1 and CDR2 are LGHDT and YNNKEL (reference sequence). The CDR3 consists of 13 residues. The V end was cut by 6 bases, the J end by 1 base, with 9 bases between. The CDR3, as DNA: TGTGCCAGCAGTTACGGACAGAACACTGAAGCTTTCTTT. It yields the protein CASSYGQNTEAFF.

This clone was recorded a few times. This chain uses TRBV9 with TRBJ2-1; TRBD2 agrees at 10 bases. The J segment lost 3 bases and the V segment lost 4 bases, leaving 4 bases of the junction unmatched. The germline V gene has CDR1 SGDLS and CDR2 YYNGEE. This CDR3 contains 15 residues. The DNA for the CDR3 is TGTGCCAGCAGCTTTGGGACTAGCGACTACAATGAGCAGTTCTTC. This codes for CASSFGTSDYNEQFF.

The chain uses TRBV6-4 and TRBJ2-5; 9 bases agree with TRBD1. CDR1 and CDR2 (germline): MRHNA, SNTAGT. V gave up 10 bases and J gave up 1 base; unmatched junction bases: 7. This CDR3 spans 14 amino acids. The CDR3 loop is CATHPDRGQETQYF. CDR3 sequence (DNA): TGTGCCACCCACCCGGACAGGGGCCAAGAGACCCAGTACTTC.

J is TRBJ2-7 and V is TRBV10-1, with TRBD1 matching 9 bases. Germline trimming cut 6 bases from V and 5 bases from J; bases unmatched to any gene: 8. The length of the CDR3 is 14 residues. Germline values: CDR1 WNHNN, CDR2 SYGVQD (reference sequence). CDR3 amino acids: CASSARTGEDEQYF. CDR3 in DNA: TGCGCCAGCAGCGCCCGGACAGGGGAGGACGAGCAGTACTTC.

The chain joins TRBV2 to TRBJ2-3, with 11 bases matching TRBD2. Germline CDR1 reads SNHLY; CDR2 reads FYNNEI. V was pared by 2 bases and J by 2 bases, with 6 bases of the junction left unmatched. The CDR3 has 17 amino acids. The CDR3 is CASSESGTSGLTDTQYF. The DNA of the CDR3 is TGTGCCAGCAGTGAATCGGGGACTAGCGGCCTCACAGATACGCAGTATTTT.

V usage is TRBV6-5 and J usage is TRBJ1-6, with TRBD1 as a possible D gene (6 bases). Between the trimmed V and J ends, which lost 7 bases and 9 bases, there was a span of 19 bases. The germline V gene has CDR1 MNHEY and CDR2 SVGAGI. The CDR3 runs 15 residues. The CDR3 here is CASTPPGQRTSPLHF. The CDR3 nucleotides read TGTGCCAGCACCCCCCCAGGACAGCGGACTTCACCCCTCCACTTT.

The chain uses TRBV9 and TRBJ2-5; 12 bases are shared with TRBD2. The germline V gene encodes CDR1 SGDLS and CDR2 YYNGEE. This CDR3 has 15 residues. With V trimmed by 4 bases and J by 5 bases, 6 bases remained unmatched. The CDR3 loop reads CASSPGTSGWETQYF. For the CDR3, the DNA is TGTGCCAGCAGCCCAGGGACTAGCGGGTGGGAGACCCAGTACTTC.

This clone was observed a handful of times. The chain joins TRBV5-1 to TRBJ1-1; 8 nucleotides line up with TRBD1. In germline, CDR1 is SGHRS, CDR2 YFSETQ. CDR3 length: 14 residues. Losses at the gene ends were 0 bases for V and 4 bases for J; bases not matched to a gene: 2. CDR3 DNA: TGCGCCAGCAGCTTGGGGACAGGGCGCACTGAAGCTTTCTTT. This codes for CASSLGTGRTEAFF.

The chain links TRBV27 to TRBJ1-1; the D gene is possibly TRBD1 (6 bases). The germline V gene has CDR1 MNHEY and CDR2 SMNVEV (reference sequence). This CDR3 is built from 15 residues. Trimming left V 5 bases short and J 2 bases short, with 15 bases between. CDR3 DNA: TGTGCCAGCAGTCTCTCCACAGGGTTCAACACTGAAGCTTTCTTT. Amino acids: CASSLSTGFNTEAFF.

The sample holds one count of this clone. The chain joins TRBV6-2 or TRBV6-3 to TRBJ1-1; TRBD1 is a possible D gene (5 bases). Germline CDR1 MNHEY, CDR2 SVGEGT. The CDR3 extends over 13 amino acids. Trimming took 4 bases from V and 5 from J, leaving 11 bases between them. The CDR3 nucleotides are TGTGCCAGCAGTTTGGGGGAGGAGACTGAAGCTTTCTTT. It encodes CASSLGEETEAFF.

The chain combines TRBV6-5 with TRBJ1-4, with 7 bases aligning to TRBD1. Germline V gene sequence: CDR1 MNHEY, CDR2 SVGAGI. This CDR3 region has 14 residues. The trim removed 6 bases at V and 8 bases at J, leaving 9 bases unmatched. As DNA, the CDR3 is TGTGCCAGCAGAAACAAGGGGGCTGGGGAAAAACTGTTTTTT. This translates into CASRNKGAGEKLFF.

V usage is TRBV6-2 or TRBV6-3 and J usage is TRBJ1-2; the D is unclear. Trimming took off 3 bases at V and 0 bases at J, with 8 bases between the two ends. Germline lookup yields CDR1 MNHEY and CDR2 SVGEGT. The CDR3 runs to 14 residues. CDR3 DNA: TGTGCCAGCAGTTATCAACTTACTAACTATGGCTACACCTTC. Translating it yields CASSYQLTNYGYTF.